What follows are 9 T cell receptor beta chains derived from one specimen sequenced in a study of T cell responses to AZD1222 COVID-19 vaccine. Profiling relied on immunoSEQ multiplex PCR, and the TCRdb table lists in-frame clones only, not all of them. This repertoire shows some 110,000 clones, less than 95% found once; its top ten account for roughly 8%. This sample comprised peripheral blood, obtained 28 days after the second AZD1222 dose. The receptors derive from an adult who received the AZD1222 COVID-19 vaccine.

This chain uses TRBV5-1 with TRBJ2-5; D unclear. CDR1 is SGHRS, CDR2 YFSETQ, per germline. The V and J ends lost 5 bases and 3 bases respectively, with 14 bases between them. The CDR3 covers 14 residues. The CDR3 DNA reads TGCGCCAGCAGATACTCCAGAACCAAAGAGACCCAGTACTTC. Its translation: CASRYSRTKETQYF.

This chain connects TRBV23-1 to TRBJ2-7, with no clear D. TRBV23-1 is an open reading frame, and its role is uncertain. The CDR3 contains 14 residues. Between the trimmed V and J ends, which lost 2 bases and 3 bases, there was a span of 11 bases. CDR3 coding DNA: TGCGCCAGCAGTCAAGAAGGGATCCACTACGAGCAGTACTTC. This translates into CASSQEGIHYEQYF.

The chain carries TRBV9 and TRBJ1-1; tentative D call: TRBD1 (6 bases). The CDR3 is made up of 13 amino acids. Germline CDR1 is SGDLS and CDR2 is YYNGEE. V was shortened by 3 bases and J by 8 bases, with 14 bases between the two germline ends. The CDR3 here is CASSEGVGTEAFF. The DNA for the CDR3 is TGTGCCAGCAGCGAGGGGGTTGGGACAGAAGCTTTCTTT.

The chain joins TRBV4-2 to TRBJ2-1; possibly TRBD2 for D (6 bases). V was pared by 0 bases and J by 10 bases, with 10 bases between. The germline gives CDR1 LGHNA, CDR2 YNFKEQ. This CDR3 contains 13 residues. The CDR3 bases are TGTGCCAGCAGCCAAGATGTGGGAGGCGAGCAGTTCTTC. Its protein is CASSQDVGGEQFF.

The V call is TRBV27, the J call TRBJ2-7; no clear D. Germline V gives CDR1 MNHEY, CDR2 SMNVEV (reference sequence). The germline V and J ends were trimmed by 4 bases and 0 bases, with 16 bases remaining between them. CDR3 length equals 16 residues. CDR3 sequence (DNA): TGTGCCAGCAGTTCCTATGACACAACGAGCTCCTACGAGCAGTACTTC. Its protein product is CASSSYDTTSSYEQYF.

This chain links TRBV6-2 or TRBV6-3 with TRBJ1-5; D gene uncertain. The CDR3 length is 13 residues. Trimming pared 6 bases from V and 0 bases from J, leaving 6 bases between. Looked up from germline, CDR1 is MNHEY and CDR2 is SVGEGT. The CDR3 here is CASSQNSNQPQHF. In nucleotides, the CDR3 is TGTGCCAGCAGCCAGAATAGCAATCAGCCCCAGCATTTT.

This clone was seen a single time. The V gene is TRBV9, the J gene TRBJ2-7; D assignment may be TRBD1 or TRBD2 (5 bases each). The CDR3 runs 15 residues. V was trimmed by 0 bases and J by 2 bases, leaving 12 bases between them. Looked up from germline, CDR1 is SGDLS and CDR2 is YYNGEE. In DNA, the CDR3 is TGTGCCAGCAGCGTAGCTGGGACGGATCCCTACGAGCAGTACTTC. It encodes CASSVAGTDPYEQYF.

The rearrangement joins TRBV28 to TRBJ2-5, with TRBD2 matching over 7 bases. Germline V gene data show CDR1 as MDHEN and CDR2 as SYDVKM. This CDR3 spans 13 amino acids. V gave up 3 bases and J gave up 4 bases; unmatched junction bases: 2. CDR3 in DNA: TGTGCCAGCAGTTTGGGAGGGGTAGAGACCCAGTACTTC. Its protein product is CASSLGGVETQYF.

This chain connects TRBV11-2 to TRBJ2-3; no definite D call. The germline CDR1 and CDR2 sequences are SGHAT and FQNNGV. Between the trimmed V and J ends, which lost 4 bases and 0 bases, there was a span of 11 bases. There are 15 residues in the CDR3. The CDR3 sequence: CASSYQDGSTDTQYF. DNA of the CDR3: TGTGCCAGCAGCTACCAGGACGGGAGCACAGATACGCAGTATTTT.